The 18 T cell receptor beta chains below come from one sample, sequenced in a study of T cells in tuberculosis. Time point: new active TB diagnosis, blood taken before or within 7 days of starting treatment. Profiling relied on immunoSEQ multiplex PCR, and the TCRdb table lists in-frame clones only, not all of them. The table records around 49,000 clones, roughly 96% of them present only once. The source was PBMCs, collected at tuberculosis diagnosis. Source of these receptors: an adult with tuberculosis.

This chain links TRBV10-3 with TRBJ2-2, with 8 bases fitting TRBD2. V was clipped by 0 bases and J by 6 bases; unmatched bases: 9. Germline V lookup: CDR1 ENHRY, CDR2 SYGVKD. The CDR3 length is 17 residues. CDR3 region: CAISESGAGVSAGELFF. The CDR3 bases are TGTGCCATCAGTGAGTCAGGAGCGGGAGTGTCAGCCGGGGAGCTGTTTTTT.

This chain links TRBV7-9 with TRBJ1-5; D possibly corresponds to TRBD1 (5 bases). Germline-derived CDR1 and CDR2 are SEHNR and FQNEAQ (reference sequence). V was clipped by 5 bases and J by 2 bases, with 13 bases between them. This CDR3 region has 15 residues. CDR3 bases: TGTGCCAGCAGCAACCAGGGAGGGGGCAATCAGCCCCAGCATTTT. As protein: CASSNQGGGNQPQHF.

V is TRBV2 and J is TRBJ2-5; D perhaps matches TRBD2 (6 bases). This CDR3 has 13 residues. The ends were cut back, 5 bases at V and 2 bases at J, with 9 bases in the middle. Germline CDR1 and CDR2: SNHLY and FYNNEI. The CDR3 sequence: CASSRDLQETQYF. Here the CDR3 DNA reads TGTGCCAGCAGTCGGGACTTACAAGAGACCCAGTACTTC.

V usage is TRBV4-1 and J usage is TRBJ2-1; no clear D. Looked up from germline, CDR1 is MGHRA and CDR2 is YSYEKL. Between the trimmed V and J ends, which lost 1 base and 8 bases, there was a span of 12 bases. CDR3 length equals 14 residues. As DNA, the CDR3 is TGCGCCAGCAGCCAAGTGAGGAGTCGGGATGAGCAGTTCTTC. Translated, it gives CASSQVRSRDEQFF.

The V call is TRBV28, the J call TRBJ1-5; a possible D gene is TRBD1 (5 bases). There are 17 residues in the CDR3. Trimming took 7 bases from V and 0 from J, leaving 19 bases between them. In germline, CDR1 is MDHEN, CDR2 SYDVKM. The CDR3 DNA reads TGTGCCAGCACCCCGGGACTCCGAGACTATAGCAATCAGCCCCAGCATTTT. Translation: CASTPGLRDYSNQPQHF. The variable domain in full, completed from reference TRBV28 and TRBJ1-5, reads DVKVTQSSRYLVKRTGEKVFLECVQDMDHENMFWYRQDPGLGLRLIYFSYDVKMKEKGDIPEGYSVSREKKERFSLILESASTNQTSMYLCASTPGLRDYSNQPQHFGDGTRLSIL.

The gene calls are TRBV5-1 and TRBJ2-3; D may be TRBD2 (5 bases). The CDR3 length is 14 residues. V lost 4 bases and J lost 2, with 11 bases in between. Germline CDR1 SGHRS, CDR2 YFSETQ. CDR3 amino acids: CASSPAVFTDTQYF. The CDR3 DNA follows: TGCGCCAGCAGCCCAGCGGTTTTCACAGATACGCAGTATTTT.

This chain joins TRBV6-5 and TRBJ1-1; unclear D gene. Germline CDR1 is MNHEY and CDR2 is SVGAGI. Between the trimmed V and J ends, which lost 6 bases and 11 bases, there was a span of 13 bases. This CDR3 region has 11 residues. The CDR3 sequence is CASRLRSLAFF. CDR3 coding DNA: TGTGCCAGCAGATTACGGTCTTTGGCTTTCTTT.

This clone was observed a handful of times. The DNA for the CDR3 is TGTGCCAGCAGCGTCGTTCCCGAGCCGCCCACAGATACGCAGTATTTT. Its translation is CASSVVPEPPTDTQYF. The chain links TRBV9 to TRBJ2-3, with unresolved D. Germline V gene lookup returns CDR1 SGDLS and CDR2 YYNGEE. V lost 2 bases and J 2 bases, leaving 15 bases between the germline ends. The CDR3 loop spans 16 amino acids.

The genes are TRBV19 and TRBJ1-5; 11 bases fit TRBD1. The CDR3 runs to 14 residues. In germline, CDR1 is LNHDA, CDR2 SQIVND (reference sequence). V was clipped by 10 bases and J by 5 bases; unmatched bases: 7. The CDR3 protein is CATWTGGPHQPQHF. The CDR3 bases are TGTGCCACTTGGACAGGGGGCCCCCATCAGCCCCAGCATTTT. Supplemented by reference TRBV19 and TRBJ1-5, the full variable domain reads DGGITQSPKYLFRKEGQNVTLSCEQNLNHDAMYWYRQDPGQGLRLIYYSQIVNDFQKGDIAEGYSVSREKKESFPLTVTSAQKNPTAFYLCATWTGGPHQPQHFGDGTRLSIL.

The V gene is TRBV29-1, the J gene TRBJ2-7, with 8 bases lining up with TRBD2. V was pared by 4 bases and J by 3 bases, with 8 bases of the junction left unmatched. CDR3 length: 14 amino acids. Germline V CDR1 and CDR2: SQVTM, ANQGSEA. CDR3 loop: CSVVRAGVSYEQYF. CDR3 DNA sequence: TGCAGCGTTGTTCGAGCGGGAGTGAGCTACGAGCAGTACTTC.

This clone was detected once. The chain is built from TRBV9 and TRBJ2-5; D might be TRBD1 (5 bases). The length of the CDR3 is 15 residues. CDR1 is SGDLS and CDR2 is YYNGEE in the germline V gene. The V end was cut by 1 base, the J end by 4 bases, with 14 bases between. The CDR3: CASSVTGVTRETQYF. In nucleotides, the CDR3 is TGTGCCAGCAGCGTAACAGGAGTAACGAGAGAGACCCAGTACTTC.

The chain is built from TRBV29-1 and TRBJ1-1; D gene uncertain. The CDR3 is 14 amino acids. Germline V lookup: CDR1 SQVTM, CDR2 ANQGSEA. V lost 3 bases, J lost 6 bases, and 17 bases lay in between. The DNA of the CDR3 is TGCAGCGTTGATCTGGTGGGAGGGTTGGCTGAAGCTTTCTTT. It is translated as CSVDLVGGLAEAFF.

In DNA form, the CDR3 reads TGTGCCAGCAGCAATGACAGAGTGGTCTACGAGCAGTACTTC. Its protein is CASSNDRVVYEQYF. The rearrangement links TRBV6-1 to TRBJ2-7; a weak D match, TRBD1 (5 bases). The CDR3 is made up of 14 amino acids. Germline V lookup: CDR1 MNHNS, CDR2 SASEGT. V lost 6 bases and J 3 bases, leaving 15 bases between the germline ends.

The CDR3 DNA reads as TGTGCCAGCAGTCCAACCCCTCTAGATGTGGTGGGTCGGGGCACAGATACGCAGTATTTT. This gives the protein CASSPTPLDVVGRGTDTQYF. J is TRBJ2-3 and V is TRBV2; D not certain. The V and J ends lost 5 bases and 1 base respectively, with 28 bases between them. There are 20 residues in the CDR3. Germline CDR1 and CDR2: SNHLY and FYNNEI.

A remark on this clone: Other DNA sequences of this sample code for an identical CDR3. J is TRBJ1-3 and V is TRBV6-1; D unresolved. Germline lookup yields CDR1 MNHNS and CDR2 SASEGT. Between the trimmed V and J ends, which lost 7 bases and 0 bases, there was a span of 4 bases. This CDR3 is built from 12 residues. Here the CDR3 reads CASTSSGNTIYF. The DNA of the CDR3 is TGTGCCAGCACGAGCTCTGGAAACACCATATATTTT.

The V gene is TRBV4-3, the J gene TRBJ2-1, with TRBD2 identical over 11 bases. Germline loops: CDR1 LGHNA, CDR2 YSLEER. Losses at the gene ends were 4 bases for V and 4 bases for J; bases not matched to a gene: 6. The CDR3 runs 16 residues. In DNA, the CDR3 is TGCGCCAGCAGCCGAATCGGGACTAGCGGTTACAATGAGCAGTTCTTC. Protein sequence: CASSRIGTSGYNEQFF.

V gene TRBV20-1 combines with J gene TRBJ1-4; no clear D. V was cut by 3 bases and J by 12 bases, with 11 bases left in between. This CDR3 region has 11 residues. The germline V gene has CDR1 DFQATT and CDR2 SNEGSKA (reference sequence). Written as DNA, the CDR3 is TGCAGTGCTAGTCTAGGATGGGAACTGTTTTTT. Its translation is CSASLGWELFF.

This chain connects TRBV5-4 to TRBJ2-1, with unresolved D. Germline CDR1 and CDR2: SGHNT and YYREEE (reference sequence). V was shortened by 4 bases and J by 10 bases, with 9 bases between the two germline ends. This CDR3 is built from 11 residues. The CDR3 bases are TGTGCCAGCAGCAACCAGGCCGAGCAGTTCTTC. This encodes CASSNQAEQFF.